The 13 T cell receptor beta chains listed next were all sequenced from one sample in a study of CD4 T cells in relation to SARS-CoV-2 and coronaviruses (dated by TCRdb to about 2021). The library was produced with the immunoSEQ multiplex PCR assay. TCRdb's version of the immuneACCESS table is confined to in-frame rearrangements and falls short of the full clone set. An unresolved V gene accounts for under half of the shortfall where checked; the remainder is of unknown origin. Counted in this sample were around 54,000 clones; under 95% of them appeared once. Roughly 0.39% of the sample is in the top ten clones. The source material was naive CD4+ T cells from PBMCs. Per the publication, the cell subset or site label means: naive CD4+ T cells isolated by negative enrichment. The source is an adult with COVID-19.

The chain has TRBV7-8 and TRBJ1-1, with a tentative D call TRBD1 (5 bases). The CDR3 is 14 residues long. Germline values: CDR1 SGHVS, CDR2 FQNEAQ. The V gene lost 1 base and the J gene lost 7 bases, with 13 bases spanning the gap. The CDR3 nucleotides read TGTGCCAGCAGCTTAGAATGGTTGGGGGATGAAGCTTTCTTT. This translates into CASSLEWLGDEAFF.

This clone was seen only a few times. The chain uses TRBV9 and TRBJ1-3; D might be TRBD1 (5 bases). This CDR3 has 15 amino acids. Trimming cost V 4 bases and J 0 bases, with 11 bases left between them. Per the germline V gene, CDR1 is SGDLS and CDR2 is YYNGEE. CDR3 DNA: TGTGCCAGCAGCCCGCCAGGGAGCTCTGGAAACACCATATATTTT. Its protein is CASSPPGSSGNTIYF.

This chain connects TRBV2 to TRBJ1-1; TRBD1 is a possible D gene (5 bases). V was pared by 9 bases and J by 1 base, with 15 bases between. CDR1 and CDR2 (germline): SNHLY, FYNNEI. The CDR3 has 14 amino acids. The chain's CDR3 is CARRRHGGNTEAFF. CDR3 nucleotides: TGTGCCAGGAGACGACACGGGGGGAACACTGAAGCTTTCTTT.

The chain employs TRBV11-2 and TRBJ2-3; maybe TRBD2 (5 bases). The CDR3 consists of 13 residues. V lost 6 bases, J lost 2 bases, and 9 bases lay in between. The germline V gene has CDR1 SGHAT and CDR2 FQNNGV. CDR3: CASRPDFTDTQYF. The DNA for the CDR3 is TGTGCCAGCAGGCCGGACTTCACAGATACGCAGTATTTT.

The J gene is TRBJ1-4, the V gene TRBV15; D is ambiguous. With 1 base removed from V and 7 bases from J, the gap between germline ends came to 13 bases. Germline-derived CDR1 and CDR2 are LNHNV and YYDKDF (reference sequence). This CDR3 is 15 amino acids long. The CDR3 sequence is CATSRGPQEGEKLFF. CDR3 bases: TGTGCCACCAGCAGAGGCCCCCAAGAGGGTGAAAAACTGTTTTTT.

The chain joins TRBV6-1 to TRBJ2-3; tentative D call: TRBD1 (6 bases). V shed 8 bases and J shed 4 bases, with 16 bases lying between them. Germline V gene sequence: CDR1 MNHNS, CDR2 SASEGT. This CDR3 has 14 amino acids. CDR3 sequence: CASHLRGLSDTQYF. In nucleotides, the CDR3 is TGTGCCAGCCACCTCAGGGGATTATCAGATACGCAGTATTTT.

This chain joins TRBV6-5 and TRBJ1-3; TRBD1 matches 7 bases. Germline V gene sequence: CDR1 MNHEY, CDR2 SVGAGI. The CDR3 has 14 residues. Losses at the gene ends were 5 bases for V and 4 bases for J; bases not matched to a gene: 5. CDR3 in DNA: TGTGCCAGCAGTAGGGACAGCGGAGGAAACACCATATATTTT. It is translated as CASSRDSGGNTIYF.

The chain combines TRBV20-1 with TRBJ2-3; TRBD2 matches at 7 bases. Germline V CDR1 and CDR2: DFQATT, SNEGSKA (reference sequence). This CDR3 region has 11 residues. With V trimmed by 7 bases and J by 6 bases, 4 bases remained unmatched. The CDR3 protein is CSGGGEDTQYF. DNA for the CDR3: TGCAGTGGGGGAGGGGAGGATACGCAGTATTTT.

The rearrangement uses TRBV18 and TRBJ2-4; 9 positions agree with TRBD1. Looked up from germline, CDR1 is KGHSH and CDR2 is LQKENI. Losses at the gene ends were 5 bases for V and 9 bases for J; bases not matched to a gene: 8. CDR3 length equals 14 residues. The CDR3 loop reads CASSSGQGGGIQYF. In DNA, the CDR3 is TGTGCCAGCTCATCGGGACAGGGCGGGGGCATTCAGTACTTC.

The chain uses TRBV19 and TRBJ2-1; TRBD2 matches at 11 bases. Germline V CDR1 and CDR2: LNHDA, SQIVND (reference sequence). J gave up 4 bases and V 7 bases, and 3 bases lay outside the gene matches. The CDR3 runs to 14 residues. The CDR3 DNA reads as TGTGCCAGTAAAATAGCGGGAGGGTACAATGAGCAGTTCTTC. This sequence encodes CASKIAGGYNEQFF. Full variable domain (remainder filled in from reference TRBV19 and TRBJ2-1): DGGITQSPKYLFRKEGQNVTLSCEQNLNHDAMYWYRQDPGQGLRLIYYSQIVNDFQKGDIAEGYSVSREKKESFPLTVTSAQKNPTAFYLCASKIAGGYNEQFFGPGTRLTVL.

The rearrangement links TRBV10-3 to TRBJ1-1, with a weak D call TRBD1 (5 bases). The germline CDR1 and CDR2 sequences are ENHRY and SYGVKD. The CDR3 totals 13 residues. V was cut by 10 bases and J by 6 bases, with 18 bases left in between. CDR3 coding DNA: TGTGCCACCGCGACGGCAGGGAATGCTGAAGCTTTCTTT. Translating gives CATATAGNAEAFF.

The chain couples TRBV11-2 to TRBJ2-2; D remains unclear. CDR1 and CDR2 (germline): SGHAT, FQNNGV. The CDR3 contains 15 residues. V lost 5 bases, J lost 0 bases, and 10 bases lay in between. The CDR3 sequence is CASSLPAPNTGELFF. CDR3 coding DNA: TGTGCCAGCAGCCTCCCGGCACCGAACACCGGGGAGCTGTTTTTT.

The rearrangement uses TRBV28 and TRBJ1-1; D unclear. This CDR3 contains 15 residues. In germline, CDR1 is MDHEN, CDR2 SYDVKM. Between the trimmed V and J ends, which lost 5 bases and 1 base, there was a span of 14 bases. DNA for the CDR3: TGTGCCAGCAGTCTACTTCAGCCCAGGAACACTGAAGCTTTCTTT. Translating it yields CASSLLQPRNTEAFF.